This T cell receptor beta chain was documented in a study of PD-1 blockade in classical Hodgkin lymphoma. Study-wide points: Newly diagnosed and completely responding patients shared comparable baseline diversity.

In the case of this clone: The antigen is undetermined.

Generated by immunoSEQ multiplex PCR, the TCRdb table keeps only in-frame clones and is missing some. The sample consists of roughly 21,000 clones, 70% to 85% of them appearing once. Time point indicated: cycle 4 day 1 (C4D1), after more than five weeks of nivolumab. Patients all relapsed after autologous stem cell transplantation, and there was variation in brentuximab vedotin exposure. The material was peripheral blood mononuclear cells (PBMCs), obtained before the fourth cycle of nivolumab. The source is a human donor with classical Hodgkin lymphoma.

The CDR3 DNA reads as TGTGCCAGCAGCTTGGTAGGGGACGAGCAGTACTTC. Encoded protein: CASSLVGDEQYF. The rearrangement joins TRBV11-3 to TRBJ2-7; D might be TRBD1 (5 bases). Germline CDR1 and CDR2: SGHNT and YENEEA. The CDR3 spans 12 residues. V was shortened by 3 bases and J by 5 bases, with 8 bases between the two germline ends.